The 17 T cell receptor beta chains given below trace back to one sample, sequenced in a study of T cell responses to AZD1222 COVID-19 vaccine. Only in-frame clones appear in the TCRdb table, and some are missing; sequencing was by immunoSEQ multiplex PCR. The table has around 140,000 clones, approximately 90% seen once. Sequencing was performed on peripheral blood, taken on day 0 of AZD1222 vaccination. Receptors originate from an adult in good health.

V is TRBV19 and J is TRBJ2-7; D perhaps matches TRBD2 (6 bases). Trimming left V 4 bases short and J 3 bases short, with 13 bases between. The CDR3 extends over 14 amino acids. Germline V gene lookup returns CDR1 LNHDA and CDR2 SQIVND (reference sequence). CDR3 amino acids: CASSSAPGVYEQYF. DNA of the CDR3: TGTGCCAGTAGTAGCGCCCCGGGGGTCTACGAGCAGTACTTC.

The V and J genes are TRBV28 and TRBJ1-2; D unclear. V was clipped by 5 bases and J by 13 bases, with 26 bases between them. Germline values: CDR1 MDHEN, CDR2 SYDVKM. The CDR3 contains 15 residues. In DNA, the CDR3 is TGTGCCAGCAGTCCCCGGTGGCTACAGAGAGGTTCTGTCACCTTC. This encodes CASSPRWLQRGSVTF.

This chain uses TRBV10-3 with TRBJ2-7; 7 bases align to TRBD1. CDR1 is ENHRY, CDR2 SYGVKD, per germline. The length of the CDR3 is 14 residues. The junction had 8 bases not matched to a gene; V was cut back by 6 bases and J by 3 bases. The CDR3, as DNA: TGTGCCATCAGCAGCGCCCGGGACAGCTACGAGCAGTACTTC. Translated: CAISSARDSYEQYF.

The chain carries TRBV9 and TRBJ1-2; D ambiguous. The CDR3 consists of 13 residues. With 4 bases removed from V and 4 bases from J, the gap between germline ends came to 11 bases. Per the germline V gene, CDR1 is SGDLS and CDR2 is YYNGEE. The DNA of the CDR3 is TGTGCCAGCAGCCCTAGAGGTAGCTATGGCTACACCTTC. This encodes CASSPRGSYGYTF.

The chain employs TRBV7-8 and TRBJ1-1, with D perhaps TRBD1 (6 bases). CDR1 and CDR2 from the germline V gene are SGHVS and FQNEAQ. This CDR3 has 14 residues. Trimming pared 2 bases from V and 6 bases from J, leaving 13 bases between. The DNA for the CDR3 is TGTGCCAGCAGCTTATATCAGGGGAGCGCTGAAGCTTTCTTT. It is translated as CASSLYQGSAEAFF.

The V and J genes are TRBV28 and TRBJ2-5; 9 bases are a match to TRBD1. CDR1 is MDHEN, CDR2 SYDVKM, per germline. V lost 5 bases to trimming and J lost 4 bases; unmatched junction nucleotides: 11. This CDR3 comprises 16 residues. CDR3 in amino acids: CASSALTGTGRETQYF. In DNA form, the CDR3 reads TGTGCCAGCAGTGCCCTTACCGGGACAGGGAGAGAGACCCAGTACTTC. Full variable domain (rest looked up from reference TRBV28 and TRBJ2-5): DVKVTQSSRYLVKRTGEKVFLECVQDMDHENMFWYRQDPGLGLRLIYFSYDVKMKEKGDIPEGYSVSREKKERFSLILESASTNQTSMYLCASSALTGTGRETQYFGPGTRLLVL.

The rearrangement uses TRBV10-2 and TRBJ1-1; D gene ambiguous. The CDR3 runs to 15 residues. Between the trimmed V and J ends, which lost 4 bases and 5 bases, there was a span of 17 bases. Germline lookup yields CDR1 WSHSY and CDR2 SAAADI. Here the CDR3 DNA reads TGCGCCAGCAGTGGACCGCGGACCCCCGTGACTGAAGCTTTCTTT. Its protein product is CASSGPRTPVTEAFF.

This clone came up a few times. V usage is TRBV15 and J usage is TRBJ2-1, with D possibly matching TRBD1 (5 bases). The germline V gene has CDR1 LNHNV and CDR2 YYDKDF (reference sequence). The CDR3 consists of 12 residues. With 5 bases removed from V and 13 bases from J, the gap between germline ends came to 15 bases. The CDR3 nucleotides read TGTGCCACCAGCGACCAGGGCCCCTTCCAGTTCTTC. It is translated as CATSDQGPFQFF.

This clone was counted between two and nine times. The chain couples TRBV24-1 to TRBJ1-2; D unresolved. Looked up from germline, CDR1 is KGHDR and CDR2 is SFDVKD. Trimming removed 11 bases at V and 4 bases at J, with 13 bases between. This CDR3 comprises 12 residues. The CDR3 coding sequence is TGTGCCATCGAAAGTCAGCTCTATGGCTACACCTTC. Its protein product is CAIESQLYGYTF.

Only a few counts were recorded for this clone. The chain is built from TRBV7-3 and TRBJ1-5, with D unclear. There are 21 residues in the CDR3. Germline CDR1 is SGHTA and CDR2 is FQGTGA. V was shortened by 5 bases and J by 0 bases, with 29 bases between the two germline ends. CDR3: CASSTVGKILETANSNQPQHF. CDR3 DNA sequence: TGTGCCAGCAGCACGGTCGGCAAGATCCTTGAGACGGCCAATAGCAATCAGCCCCAGCATTTT.

This chain joins TRBV7-8 and TRBJ2-7; no clear D. This CDR3 has 14 residues. Germline CDR1 SGHVS, CDR2 FQNEAQ. V was pared by 4 bases and J by 0 bases, with 10 bases between. Written as DNA, the CDR3 is TGTGCCAGCAGCTCACAGTTAATCTCCTACGAGCAGTACTTC. Translation: CASSSQLISYEQYF.

V is TRBV6-6 and J is TRBJ1-3; 11 nucleotides line up with TRBD1. The CDR3 has 16 residues. Looked up from germline, CDR1 is MNHNY and CDR2 is SVGAGI (reference sequence). V shed 0 bases and J 8 bases; nucleotides not matched to a gene: 6. DNA for the CDR3: TGTGCCAGCAGTTACTCCCTAGGACAGGGGGCTTACACCATATATTTT. It yields the protein CASSYSLGQGAYTIYF.

The chain links TRBV19 to TRBJ2-7; 10 nucleotides align to TRBD1. From germline, CDR1 is LNHDA and CDR2 SQIVND (reference sequence). Germline trimming cut 4 bases from V and 6 bases from J; bases unmatched to any gene: 3. This CDR3 has 13 residues. CDR3 nucleotides: TGTGCCAGTAGTACGGGACAGGGGACCGAGCAGTACTTC. It specifies CASSTGQGTEQYF.

This sequence joins TRBV6-5 and TRBJ1-1, with D possibly TRBD1 on 5 matching bases. The germline gives CDR1 MNHEY, CDR2 SVGAGI. Trimming pared 2 bases from V and 6 bases from J, leaving 19 bases between. CDR3 length equals 16 residues. CDR3 sequence: CASSYGTEGSRAEAFF. Written as DNA, the CDR3 is TGTGCCAGCAGTTACGGGACGGAGGGGTCGCGCGCTGAAGCTTTCTTT.

The V gene is TRBV6-5, the J gene TRBJ1-4; possible D gene TRBD1, 6 bases. Germline V gives CDR1 MNHEY, CDR2 SVGAGI. The CDR3 length is 16 residues. Deletions cut 4 bases from V and 3 bases from J, with 15 bases between. CDR3: CASSSPGGGANEKLFF. The CDR3 region has the DNA TGTGCCAGCAGTTCCCCTGGAGGGGGGGCTAATGAAAAACTGTTTTTT.

The V and J genes are TRBV29-1 and TRBJ2-5; 7 bases line up with TRBD2. The V and J ends lost 6 bases and 12 bases, in that order; junction bases with no gene match: 10. Germline CDR1 SQVTM, CDR2 ANQGSEA. CDR3 size: 11 residues. The DNA of the CDR3 is TGCAGCGTCGCGAGACGGGGGGACGAGTACTTC. Amino acid sequence: CSVARRGDEYF.

In this sample, this clone turned up a few times. The rearrangement uses TRBV6-5 and TRBJ1-2; 8 bases agree with TRBD1. V was pared by 5 bases and J by 5 bases, with 4 bases of the junction left unmatched. CDR1 and CDR2 from the germline V gene are MNHEY and SVGAGI. This CDR3 has 13 residues. CDR3 loop: CASSPTGGYGYTF. In DNA form, the CDR3 reads TGTGCCAGCAGTCCAACAGGGGGATATGGCTACACCTTC.